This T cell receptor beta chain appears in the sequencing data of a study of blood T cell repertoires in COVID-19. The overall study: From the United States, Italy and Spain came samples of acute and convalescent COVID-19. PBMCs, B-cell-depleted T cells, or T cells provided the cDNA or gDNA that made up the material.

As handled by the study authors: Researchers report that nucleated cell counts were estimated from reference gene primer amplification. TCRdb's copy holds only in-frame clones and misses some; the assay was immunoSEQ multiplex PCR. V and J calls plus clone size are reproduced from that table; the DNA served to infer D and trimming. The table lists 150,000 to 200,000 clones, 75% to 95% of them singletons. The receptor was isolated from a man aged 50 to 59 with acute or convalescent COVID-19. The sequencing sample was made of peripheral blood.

CDR3 DNA sequence: TGTGCCACCAGCGGGAGACGACAGGGGGTGTGGAGCTCCTACAATGAGCAGTTCTTC. Translation: CATSGRRQGVWSSYNEQFF. The chain combines TRBV24-1 with TRBJ2-1, with 9 bases aligning to TRBD1. Per the germline V gene, CDR1 is KGHDR and CDR2 is SFDVKD. This CDR3 spans 19 amino acids. The ends lost 7 bases at V and 0 bases at J; junction bases unmatched: 15.